The 21 T cell receptor beta chains below all came from one sample that was sequenced in a study of early T cells in non-severe SARS-CoV-2 infection. One entry per CDR3 protein, called by TCRdb with MiXCR from the 5' RACE reads. The sample records 65,000 to 95,000 distinct CDR3 sequences, roughly a sixth being singletons. The specimen was whole blood. These receptors all come from an adult who was a healthcare worker with PCR-confirmed SARS-CoV-2 infection or an uninfected control (not recorded which).

This clonotype came up many times. The chain uses TRBV6-5 and TRBJ2-1, with D possibly matching TRBD2 (5 bases). The CDR3 is 12 amino acids. V dropped 3 bases and J dropped 9 bases, with 9 bases sitting between them. The V gene's germline CDR1 is MNHEY and CDR2 SVGAGI. DNA of the CDR3: TGTGCCAGCAGTTATGGGGAGCGTGAGCAGTTCTTC. Translation gives CASSYGEREQFF.

This chain joins TRBV29-1 and TRBJ2-5; D gene unclear. The CDR3 length is 12 residues. Trimming removed 4 bases at V and 6 bases at J, with 12 bases between. Germline lookup yields CDR1 SQVTM and CDR2 ANQGSEA. The CDR3: CSVGKGEKTQYF. In nucleotides, the CDR3 is TGCAGCGTTGGGAAGGGTGAGAAGACCCAGTACTTC.

This clonotype was found a few times. The rearrangement joins TRBV2 to TRBJ2-7; 15 nucleotides match TRBD2. The trim removed 10 bases at V and 12 bases at J, leaving 13 bases unmatched. CDR1 is SNHLY and CDR2 is FYNNEI in the germline V gene. There are 14 residues in the CDR3. This CDR3 reads CATEEGTSGRSPYF. The CDR3 coding sequence is TGTGCCACCGAGGAAGGGACTAGCGGGAGGTCCCCGTACTTC.

In this sample, this clonotype turned up a few times. This sequence joins TRBV7-3 and TRBJ2-7; maybe TRBD2 (7 bases). The length of the CDR3 is 13 residues. Germline loops: CDR1 SGHTA, CDR2 FQGTGA. Trimming took 2 bases from V and 6 from J, leaving 11 bases between them. The CDR3 sequence: CASSLGGGFEQYF. CDR3 nucleotide sequence: TGTGCCAGCAGCTTAGGCGGGGGCTTCGAGCAGTACTTC.

The genes are TRBV5-1 and TRBJ2-2; D ambiguous. This CDR3 comprises 13 residues. V lost 2 bases, J lost 5 bases, and 7 bases lay in between. Germline V gene lookup returns CDR1 SGHRS and CDR2 YFSETQ. CDR3 loop: CASSLTVTGELFF. For the CDR3, the DNA is TGCGCCAGCAGCTTAACAGTTACCGGGGAGCTGTTTTTT. Based on the CDR3 plus reference TRBV5-1 and TRBJ2-2, the full variable domain is KAGVTQTPRYLIKTRGQQVTLSCSPISGHRSVSWYQQTPGQGLQFLFEYFSETQRNKGNFPGRFSGRQFSNSRSEMNVSTLELGDSALYLCASSLTVTGELFFGEGSRLTVL.

V gene TRBV6-2 or TRBV6-3 combines with J gene TRBJ2-7; D tentatively reads TRBD1 or TRBD2 (5 bases each). Germline CDR1 reads MNHEY; CDR2 reads SVGEGT. This CDR3 region has 16 residues. Between the trimmed V and J ends, which lost 7 bases and 0 bases, there was a span of 19 bases. DNA for the CDR3: TGTGCCAGCACCCCCGGGGCCGGATATAGCTCCTACGAGCAGTACTTC. This codes for CASTPGAGYSSYEQYF.

The chain recombines TRBV7-9 with TRBJ2-5; D ambiguous. V shed 7 bases and J shed 2 bases, with 20 bases lying between them. CDR3 length: 16 amino acids. Germline CDR1 SEHNR, CDR2 FQNEAQ (reference sequence). CDR3 in DNA: TGTGCCAGCACCCAAGGGCGGTTTGGGCGTCAAGAGACCCAGTACTTC. It encodes CASTQGRFGRQETQYF.

This clonotype was counted many times. The chain couples TRBV28 to TRBJ2-7, with 8 nucleotides matching TRBD2. The CDR3 is made up of 16 amino acids. Trimming took 1 base from V and 5 from J; bases not matched to a gene: 10. CDR1 is MDHEN, CDR2 SYDVKM, per germline. The CDR3 here is CASSLYAGTRGHEQYF. In DNA, the CDR3 is TGTGCCAGCAGTTTATACGCCGGGACTAGAGGCCACGAGCAGTACTTC. Looking up the rest from reference TRBV28 and TRBJ2-7 gives the full variable domain: DVKVTQSSRYLVKRTGEKVFLECVQDMDHENMFWYRQDPGLGLRLIYFSYDVKMKEKGDIPEGYSVSREKKERFSLILESASTNQTSMYLCASSLYAGTRGHEQYFGPGTRLTVT.

The chain has TRBV5-6 and TRBJ1-2; TRBD1 agrees at 10 bases. The CDR3 sequence is 14 residues long. The V segment lost 1 base and the J segment 9 bases; nucleotides outside the gene matches: 6. Looked up from germline, CDR1 is SGHDT and CDR2 is YYEEEE. CDR3 in amino acids: CASSLRDRGSSYTF. The CDR3 DNA sequence: TGTGCCAGCAGCTTGCGGGACAGGGGCTCCAGCTACACCTTC.

The rearrangement uses TRBV25-1 and TRBJ2-5, with 8 bases fitting TRBD1. This CDR3 has 17 amino acids. V shed 3 bases, J shed 4 bases, and the junction held 13 bases outside the gene matches. The germline V gene has CDR1 MGHDK and CDR2 SYGVNS. The CDR3 DNA sequence: TGTGCCAGCAGTGAGGGCAAGGGGGACAGGAGTTCAGAGACCCAGTACTTC. It codes for CASSEGKGDRSSETQYF.

The genes are TRBV2 and TRBJ2-3; TRBD2 aligns across 11 bases. The ends lost 4 bases at V and 1 base at J; junction bases unmatched: 1. Germline loops: CDR1 SNHLY, CDR2 FYNNEI. The CDR3 has 15 residues. The CDR3 loop reads CASSATSGGTDTQYF. Here the CDR3 DNA reads TGTGCCAGCAGTGCGACTAGCGGGGGCACAGATACGCAGTATTTT.

This CDR3 reads CASSRALDDEQFF. The CDR3, as DNA: TGTGCCAGCAGCCGCGCCCTCGACGATGAGCAGTTCTTC. The chain is built from TRBV7-9 and TRBJ2-1; D unclear. Germline CDR1 is SEHNR and CDR2 is FQNEAQ (reference sequence). V was clipped by 5 bases and J by 8 bases, with 13 bases between them. The CDR3 covers 13 residues.

V usage is TRBV28 and J usage is TRBJ2-7, with 7 nucleotides matching TRBD1. Trimming cost V 6 bases and J 5 bases; bases outside gene matches: 4. This CDR3 spans 12 amino acids. Germline CDR1 and CDR2: MDHEN and SYDVKM. This CDR3 reads CASRTGADEQYF. CDR3 bases: TGTGCCAGCAGAACAGGGGCTGACGAGCAGTACTTC.

The genes are TRBV5-1 and TRBJ1-1; weak D call: TRBD1 (5 bases). There are 13 residues in the CDR3. Germline V CDR1 and CDR2: SGHRS, YFSETQ. Trimming cost V 4 bases and J 4 bases, with 11 bases left between them. CDR3 sequence: CASSRDSSTEAFF. DNA for the CDR3: TGCGCCAGCAGCCGAGACAGTAGCACTGAAGCTTTCTTT.

The rearrangement joins TRBV12-3 or TRBV12-4 to TRBJ1-2; no clear D. The CDR3 has 11 residues. With 3 bases removed from V and 4 bases from J, the gap between germline ends came to 3 bases. In DNA form, the CDR3 reads TGTGCCAGCAGTTTCAGCTATGGCTACACCTTC. This sequence encodes CASSFSYGYTF.

The gene calls are TRBV24-1 and TRBJ1-2; 7 bases align to TRBD1. The CDR3 is 13 amino acids. Germline V gives CDR1 KGHDR, CDR2 SFDVKD. V lost 8 bases and J lost 8; bases outside the gene matches: 10. CDR3: CATMGTRGEGYTF. CDR3 bases: TGTGCCACCATGGGGACCAGGGGGGAAGGCTACACCTTC.

V usage is TRBV27 and J usage is TRBJ2-7; TRBD2 might be the D (7 bases). Germline CDR1 reads MNHEY; CDR2 reads SMNVEV (reference sequence). The CDR3 covers 13 residues. V was shortened by 8 bases and J by 4 bases, with 15 bases between the two germline ends. CDR3 protein: CASAGGPPYEQYF. The CDR3 nucleotides are TGTGCCAGCGCCGGGGGGCCCCCTTACGAGCAGTACTTC.

This clonotype appeared a few times. This sequence joins TRBV2 and TRBJ2-5; 13 nucleotides match TRBD2. This CDR3 region has 16 residues. Germline assignment: CDR1 SNHLY and CDR2 FYNNEI. Trimming cost V 6 bases and J 4 bases; bases outside gene matches: 8. Written as DNA, the CDR3 is TGTGCCAGCAGGAGACTAGCGGGGGGCGGCGGAGAGACCCAGTACTTC. Amino acids: CASRRLAGGGGETQYF. Together with reference TRBV2 and TRBJ2-5, the CDR3 gives the full variable domain: EPEVTQTPSHQVTQMGQEVILRCVPISNHLYFYWYRQILGQKVEFLVSFYNNEISEKSEIFDDQFSVERPDGSNFTLKIRSTKLEDSAMYFCASRRLAGGGGETQYFGPGTRLLVL.

The rearrangement uses TRBV20-1 and TRBJ1-4; D remains ambiguous. The V end was cut by 5 bases, the J end by 8 bases, with 18 bases between. The CDR3 runs to 14 residues. Germline values: CDR1 DFQATT, CDR2 SNEGSKA (reference sequence). For the CDR3, the DNA is TGCAGTGCTTTCCCCGTAACGGAGGGAGAAAAACTGTTTTTT. This sequence encodes CSAFPVTEGEKLFF.

The chain carries TRBV15 and TRBJ2-3; no definite D call. Germline CDR1 is LNHNV and CDR2 is YYDKDF (reference sequence). Trimming left V 3 bases short and J 6 bases short, with 16 bases between. The CDR3 has 15 amino acids. The CDR3 here is CATSSWGEKDDTQYF. The CDR3 DNA follows: TGTGCCACCAGCAGTTGGGGTGAGAAGGATGATACGCAGTATTTT.

This clonotype appeared many times. The rearrangement joins TRBV6-5 to TRBJ2-1; 11 nucleotides match TRBD2. This CDR3 region has 15 residues. Germline V gives CDR1 MNHEY, CDR2 SVGAGI. V lost 6 bases to trimming and J lost 5 bases; unmatched junction nucleotides: 6. CDR3 in DNA: TGTGCCAGCAGAAAGACTAGCGGGAAGAACAATGAGCAGTTCTTC. It encodes CASRKTSGKNNEQFF.